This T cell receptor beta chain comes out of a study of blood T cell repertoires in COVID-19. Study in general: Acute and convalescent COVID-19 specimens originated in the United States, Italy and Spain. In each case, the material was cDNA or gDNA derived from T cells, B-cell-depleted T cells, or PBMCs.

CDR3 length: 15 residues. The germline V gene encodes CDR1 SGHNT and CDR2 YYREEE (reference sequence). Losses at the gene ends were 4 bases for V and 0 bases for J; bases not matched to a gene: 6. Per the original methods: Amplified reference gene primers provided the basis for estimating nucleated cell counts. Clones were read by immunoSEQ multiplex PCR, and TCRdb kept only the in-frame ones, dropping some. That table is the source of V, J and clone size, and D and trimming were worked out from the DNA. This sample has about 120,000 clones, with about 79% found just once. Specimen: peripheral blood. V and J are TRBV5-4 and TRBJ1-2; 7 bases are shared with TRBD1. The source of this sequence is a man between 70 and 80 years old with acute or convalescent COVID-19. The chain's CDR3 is CASSATGVANYGYTF. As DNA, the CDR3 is TGTGCCAGCAGCGCAACAGGGGTGGCTAACTATGGCTACACCTTC.